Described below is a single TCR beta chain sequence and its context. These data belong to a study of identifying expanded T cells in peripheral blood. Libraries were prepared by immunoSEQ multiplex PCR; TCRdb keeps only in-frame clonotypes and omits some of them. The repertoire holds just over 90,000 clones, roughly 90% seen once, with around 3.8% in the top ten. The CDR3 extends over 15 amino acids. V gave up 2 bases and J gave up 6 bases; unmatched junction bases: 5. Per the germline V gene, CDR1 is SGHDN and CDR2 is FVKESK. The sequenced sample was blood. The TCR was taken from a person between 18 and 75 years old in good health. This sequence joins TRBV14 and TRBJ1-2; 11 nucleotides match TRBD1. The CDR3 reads CASSQKGQGVDGYTF. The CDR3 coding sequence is TGTGCCAGCAGCCAAAAGGGACAGGGGGTTGATGGCTACACCTTC. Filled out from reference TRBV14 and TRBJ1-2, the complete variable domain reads EAGVTQFPSHSVIEKGQTVTLRCDPISGHDNLYWYRRVMGKEIKFLLHFVKESKQDESGMPNNRFLAERTGGTYSTLKVQPAELEDSGVYFCASSQKGQGVDGYTFGSGTRLTVV.